The 23 T cell receptor beta chains in this list originate from one sample, sequenced in a study of blood T cells in healthy people across ages. Together with a sample-barcoded 5' primer, a J-beta primer mix was included in a second PCR lasting about 7 to 12 cycles. TCRdb ran MiXCR on the 5' RACE reads and lists one entry per CDR3 protein. The sample records approximately 810,000 distinct CDR3 sequences, 25% to 35% being singletons. Material: blood. These receptors were collected from a woman at least 80 years old in good health.

The genes are TRBV7-2 and TRBJ2-4; TRBD1 is a possible D gene (5 bases). V gave up 7 bases and J gave up 0 bases, with 13 bases separating them. The germline V gene has CDR1 SGHTA and CDR2 FQGNSA. This CDR3 comprises 15 residues. Written as DNA, the CDR3 is TGTGCCAGCACCACACAAACAGGAGCCAAAAACATTCAGTACTTC. It translates to CASTTQTGAKNIQYF.

This chain joins TRBV6-5 and TRBJ2-2, with 9 bases fitting TRBD1. V shed 3 bases, J shed 0 bases, and the junction held 8 bases outside the gene matches. The CDR3 is 18 amino acids. Germline V lookup: CDR1 MNHEY, CDR2 SVGAGI. The CDR3 region has the DNA TGTGCCAGCAGTTATAAACAGGGGGCGCGTACGAACACCGGGGAGCTGTTTTTT. Protein: CASSYKQGARTNTGELFF.

The table lists this clonotype with many counts. CDR3 nucleotide sequence: TGTGCCAGCAGCTCCCAGGGGGCTCTAAACATTCAGTACTTC. Translation gives CASSSQGALNIQYF. The gene calls are TRBV9 and TRBJ2-4; 8 bases agree with TRBD1. CDR3 length: 14 residues. Germline values: CDR1 SGDLS, CDR2 YYNGEE. V trimming: 4 bases; J trimming: 6 bases; junction bases outside the gene matches: 6.

This chain joins TRBV29-1 and TRBJ1-2, with a weak D call TRBD1 (6 bases). This CDR3 is built from 14 residues. In germline, CDR1 is SQVTM, CDR2 ANQGSEA. V lost 7 bases to trimming and J lost 5 bases, with 20 bases between them. CDR3 coding DNA: TGCAGCGCTTCTGGGGGGGCAGTTCGTTATGGCTACACCTTC. It yields the protein CSASGGAVRYGYTF.

V and J are TRBV28 and TRBJ1-1, with D unresolved. This CDR3 has 13 residues. Germline CDR1 reads MDHEN; CDR2 reads SYDVKM. The germline V and J ends were trimmed by 1 base and 2 bases, with 5 bases remaining between them. The CDR3 is CASSLYDNTEAFF. The CDR3 DNA reads TGTGCCAGCAGTTTATATGACAACACTGAAGCTTTCTTT.

CDR3 DNA sequence: TGTGCCAGTAAACAGACACGTCCCTATGGCTACACCTTC. As protein: CASKQTRPYGYTF. The chain carries TRBV19 and TRBJ1-2, with D unresolved. The CDR3 covers 13 residues. From germline, CDR1 is LNHDA and CDR2 SQIVND (reference sequence). The V and J ends lost 7 bases and 4 bases respectively, with 13 bases between them.

Comments on this clonotype: This sequence may be a read error, since a much larger clone differs from it by one base. V is TRBV18 and J is TRBJ2-5; perhaps TRBD2 as D (5 bases). Near its end, the DNA agrees better with TRBJ2-7, so the J call may be wrong. The CDR3 covers 14 residues. The germline gives CDR1 KGHSH, CDR2 LQKENI. The CDR3 reads CASSPAGDTYEQYF. The CDR3 nucleotides are TGTGCCAGCTCACCAGCGGGCGACACCTACGAGCAGTACTTC.

This clonotype occurred many times. The V and J genes are TRBV12-3 or TRBV12-4 and TRBJ1-2, with 10 bases matching TRBD1. V lost 11 bases to trimming and J lost 4 bases; unmatched junction nucleotides: 13. The CDR3 spans 15 residues. CDR3 loop: CAAGTGVSQSYGYTF. For the CDR3, the DNA is TGTGCCGCGGGGACAGGGGTCTCCCAAAGCTATGGCTACACCTTC.

The chain links TRBV4-3 to TRBJ1-4, with TRBD1 matching over 11 bases. There are 15 residues in the CDR3. V shed 4 bases and J 7 bases; nucleotides not matched to a gene: 5. Germline V CDR1 and CDR2: LGHNA, YSLEER. The CDR3 DNA follows: TGCGCCAGCAGCCCAGGGGACAGGGGGAGTGAAAAACTGTTTTTT. Translating it yields CASSPGDRGSEKLFF.

This clonotype was counted a few times. The chain is built from TRBV10-1 and TRBJ1-3, with a tentative D call TRBD1 (6 bases). The CDR3 runs to 14 residues. The V end lost 4 bases, the J end lost 9 bases, and 16 bases lay between the germline ends. CDR1 is WNHNN and CDR2 is SYGVQD in the germline V gene (reference sequence). This CDR3 reads CASSGTADRGTIYF. The CDR3 DNA is TGCGCCAGCAGTGGGACAGCCGACCGGGGCACCATATATTTT.

This clonotype was seen at least ten times. The chain couples TRBV7-2 to TRBJ1-5; D perhaps matches TRBD1 (5 bases). Trimming took 1 base from V and 3 from J, leaving 10 bases between them. Germline CDR1 SGHTA, CDR2 FQGNSA. The CDR3 extends over 15 amino acids. The DNA of the CDR3 is TGTGCCAGCAGCTTAGGGGGCAACGTCAATCAGCCCCAGCATTTT. It translates to CASSLGGNVNQPQHF.

This clonotype was seen ten or more times. The CDR3 is CASSLHSYNEQFF. DNA for the CDR3: TGTGCCAGCAGCTTGCACTCATACAATGAGCAGTTCTTC. The chain is built from TRBV7-2 and TRBJ2-1; no definite D call. CDR1 SGHTA and CDR2 FQGNSA come from the germline V gene. The CDR3 length is 13 residues. V lost 3 bases to trimming and J lost 4 bases, with 7 bases between them.

The CDR3 here is CASSQQGERETQYF. CDR3 nucleotides: TGTGCCAGCAGCCAACAGGGGGAACGAGAGACCCAGTACTTC. The chain couples TRBV7-2 to TRBJ2-5; 8 bases are shared with TRBD1. Trimming at V came to 5 bases and at J to 4 bases, leaving 6 bases not matched to a gene. CDR1 and CDR2 from the germline V gene are SGHTA and FQGNSA. CDR3 size: 14 residues.

This clonotype has ten or more counts. The chain couples TRBV4-3 to TRBJ2-6, with D unresolved. V lost 2 bases to trimming and J lost 0 bases, with 8 bases between them. Germline V gene lookup returns CDR1 LGHNA and CDR2 YSLEER. The CDR3 contains 16 residues. The CDR3, as DNA: TGCGCCAGCAGCCAAATAATAAGCTCTGGGGCCAACGTCCTGACTTTC. Residues: CASSQIISSGANVLTF.

The chain joins TRBV4-1 to TRBJ2-3, with 7 positions matching TRBD2. Germline CDR1 and CDR2: MGHRA and YSYEKL. V was pared by 1 base and J by 3 bases, with 13 bases of the junction left unmatched. This CDR3 is built from 18 residues. The CDR3 DNA sequence: TGCGCCAGCAGCCAAGCCCTCTTGGGCGCGGGGGATACAGATACGCAGTATTTT. Residues: CASSQALLGAGDTDTQYF.

This chain links TRBV6-1 with TRBJ2-2; D might be TRBD2 (6 bases). This CDR3 is 16 amino acids long. V gave up 1 base and J gave up 6 bases, with 15 bases separating them. CDR1 is MNHNS and CDR2 is SASEGT in the germline V gene. The CDR3 nucleotides are TGTGCCAGCAGTGAAGGGGGACTGTCCCCCCCCGGGGAGCTGTTTTTT. Amino acids: CASSEGGLSPPGELFF.

This rearrangement joins TRBV5-1 to TRBJ2-7; 9 nucleotides line up with TRBD1. V dropped 0 bases and J dropped 2; count of bases not matched to a gene: 3. The germline V gene has CDR1 SGHRS and CDR2 YFSETQ. The CDR3 length is 15 residues. The DNA of the CDR3 is TGCGCCAGCAGCTTGGGGACAGGGGATGCCTACGAGCAGTACTTC. Translating gives CASSLGTGDAYEQYF.

This clonotype was detected only a few times. The chain uses TRBV7-2 and TRBJ2-7; 9 positions agree with TRBD1. The DNA end favors TRBJ2-5, so the J call may be wrong. Germline values: CDR1 SGHTA, CDR2 FQGNSA. The CDR3 has 13 amino acids. DNA for the CDR3: TGTGCCAGCAGGCAGGGACAGGGAGAGACCCAGTACTTC. It specifies CASRQGQGETQYF.

This clonotype was recorded many times. CDR3 region: CASSSWAHYGYTF. The CDR3 nucleotides read TGTGCCAGCAGCTCCTGGGCTCACTATGGCTACACCTTC. The V gene is TRBV5-6, the J gene TRBJ1-2; the D is unclear. Germline loops: CDR1 SGHDT, CDR2 YYEEEE. The CDR3 runs 13 residues. V was cut by 3 bases and J by 3 bases, with 9 bases left in between.

This clonotype was counted ten times or more. The chain couples TRBV29-1 to TRBJ1-2; D unclear. The V gene lost 4 bases and the J gene lost 8 bases, with 8 bases spanning the gap. Germline V gene data show CDR1 as SQVTM and CDR2 as ANQGSEA. The CDR3 consists of 10 residues. The CDR3 loop is CSVVMEGYTF. Here the CDR3 DNA reads TGCAGCGTTGTTATGGAGGGCTACACCTTC. The variable domain in full, completed from reference TRBV29-1 and TRBJ1-2, reads SAVISQKPSRDICQRGTSLTIQCQVDSQVTMMFWYRQQPGQSLTLIATANQGSEATYESGFVIDKFPISRPNLTFSTLTVSNMSPEDSSIYLCSVVMEGYTFGSGTRLTVV.

A note on this clonotype: This may stem from a read error, because a much larger clone lies one nucleotide away. The chain recombines TRBV7-8 with TRBJ2-5; 9 positions agree with TRBD2. V was clipped by 8 bases and J by 1 base; unmatched bases: 8. The CDR3 is 15 residues long. Per germline, CDR1 SGHVS and CDR2 FQNEAQ. The CDR3 nucleotides are TGTGCCAGCGGCCCTCTAGCGGGAACCCAAGAGACCCAGTACTTC. This encodes CASGPLAGTQETQYF.

The CDR3 here is CASSQRAGEKLFF. The CDR3, as DNA: TGTGCCAGCAGCCAACGGGCAGGTGAAAAACTGTTTTTT. The chain is built from TRBV3-1 and TRBJ1-4; D is ambiguous. The ends were cut back, 2 bases at V and 7 bases at J, with 8 bases in the middle. CDR1 and CDR2 from the germline V gene are LGHDT and YNNKEL (reference sequence). The CDR3 extends over 13 amino acids.

The chain couples TRBV15 to TRBJ1-1; unclear D gene. Germline CDR1 and CDR2: LNHNV and YYDKDF (reference sequence). Trimming removed 2 bases from V and 1 base from J, with 8 bases in between. The CDR3 runs to 14 residues. The CDR3 DNA sequence: TGTGCCACCAGCAGAAACACGGGGAACACTGAAGCTTTCTTT. It codes for CATSRNTGNTEAFF.